The T cell receptor (beta chain) described here comes from a study of T cell responses to AZD1222 COVID-19 vaccine. Overall study findings and caveats: Donors were largely white British and mainly female; clonal diversity was possibly underestimated.

Analysis merged second doses at about 4 or about 12 weeks. CDR3 size: 15 residues. V was cut by 4 bases and J by 0 bases, with 11 bases left in between. CDR1 SGHRS and CDR2 YFSETQ come from the germline V gene. To note about this clone: Its antigen is as yet unknown.

Method: immunoSEQ multiplex PCR; TCRdb's copy keeps in-frame clones and lacks some. The table has more than 70,000 clones, roughly 90% seen once; the top ten hold around 28%. This chain joins TRBV5-1 and TRBJ2-1; D is ambiguous. Sequenced here: peripheral blood, sampled 28 days after the second AZD1222 dose. The clonotype comes from an adult who received the AZD1222 COVID-19 vaccine. The CDR3 loop reads CASSQRTSSYNEQFF. CDR3 DNA sequence: TGCGCCAGCAGCCAAAGAACAAGCTCCTACAATGAGCAGTTCTTC.